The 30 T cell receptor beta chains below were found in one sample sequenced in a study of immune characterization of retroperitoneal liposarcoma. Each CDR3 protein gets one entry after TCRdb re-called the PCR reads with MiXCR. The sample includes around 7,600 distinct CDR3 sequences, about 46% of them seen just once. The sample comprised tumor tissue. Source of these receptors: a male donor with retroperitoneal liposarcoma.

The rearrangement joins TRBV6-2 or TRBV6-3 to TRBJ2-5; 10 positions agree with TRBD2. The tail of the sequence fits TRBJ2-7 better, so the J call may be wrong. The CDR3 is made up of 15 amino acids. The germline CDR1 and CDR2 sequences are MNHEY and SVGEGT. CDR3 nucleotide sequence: TGTGCCAGCAGACTGACTAGCGGGTTCACCTACGAGCAGTACTTC. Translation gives CASRLTSGFTYEQYF.

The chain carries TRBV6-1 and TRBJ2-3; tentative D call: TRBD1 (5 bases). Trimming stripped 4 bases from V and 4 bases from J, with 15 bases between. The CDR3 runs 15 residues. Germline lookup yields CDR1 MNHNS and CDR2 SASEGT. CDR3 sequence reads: CASSGPGYSADTQYF. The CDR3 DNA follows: TGTGCCAGCAGTGGTCCAGGGTATTCGGCAGATACGCAGTATTTT.

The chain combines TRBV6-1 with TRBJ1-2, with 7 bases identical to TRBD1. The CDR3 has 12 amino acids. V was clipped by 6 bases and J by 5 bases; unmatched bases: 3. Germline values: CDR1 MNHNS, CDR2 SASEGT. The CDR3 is CASRQGEYGYTF. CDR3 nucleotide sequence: TGTGCCAGCAGGCAGGGGGAGTATGGCTACACCTTC.

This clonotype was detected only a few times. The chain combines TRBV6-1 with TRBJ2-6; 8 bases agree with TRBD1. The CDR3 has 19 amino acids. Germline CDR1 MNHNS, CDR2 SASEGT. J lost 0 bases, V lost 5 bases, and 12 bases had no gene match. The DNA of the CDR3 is TGTGCCAGCAGTAAGACTTGGACAGGGTTGCTCTCTGGGGCCAACGTCCTGACTTTC. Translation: CASSKTWTGLLSGANVLTF.

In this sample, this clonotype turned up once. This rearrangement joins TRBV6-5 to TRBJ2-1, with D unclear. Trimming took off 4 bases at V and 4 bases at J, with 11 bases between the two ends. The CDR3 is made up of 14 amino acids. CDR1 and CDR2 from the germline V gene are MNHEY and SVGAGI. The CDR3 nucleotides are TGTGCCAGCAGTTCCCGTAGTGGGTACAATGAGCAGTTCTTC. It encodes CASSSRSGYNEQFF.

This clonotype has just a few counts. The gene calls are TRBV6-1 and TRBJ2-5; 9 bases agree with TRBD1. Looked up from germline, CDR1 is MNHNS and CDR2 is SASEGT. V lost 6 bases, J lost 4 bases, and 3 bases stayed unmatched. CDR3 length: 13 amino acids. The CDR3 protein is CASRSDRGETQYF. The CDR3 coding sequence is TGTGCCAGCAGATCGGACAGGGGAGAGACCCAGTACTTC.

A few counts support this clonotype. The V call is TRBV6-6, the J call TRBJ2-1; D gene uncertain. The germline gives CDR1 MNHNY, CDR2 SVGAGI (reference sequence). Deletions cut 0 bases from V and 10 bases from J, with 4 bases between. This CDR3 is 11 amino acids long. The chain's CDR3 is CASSYSGEQFF. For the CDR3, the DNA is TGTGCCAGCAGTTACTCGGGGGAGCAGTTCTTC.

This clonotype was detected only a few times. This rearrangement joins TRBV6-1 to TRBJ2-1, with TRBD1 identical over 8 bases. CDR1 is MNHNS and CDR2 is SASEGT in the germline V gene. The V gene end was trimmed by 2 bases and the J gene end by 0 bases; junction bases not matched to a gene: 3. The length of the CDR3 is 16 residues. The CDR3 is CASSERTGGSYNEQFF. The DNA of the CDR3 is TGTGCCAGCAGTGAACGAACAGGGGGCTCCTACAATGAGCAGTTCTTC.

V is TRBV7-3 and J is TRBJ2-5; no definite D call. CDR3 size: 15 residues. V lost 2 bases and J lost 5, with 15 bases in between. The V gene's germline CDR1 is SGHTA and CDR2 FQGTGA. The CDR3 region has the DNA TGTGCCAGCAGCTTACAGCCCGCGGCCGGGGAGACCCAGTACTTC. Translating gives CASSLQPAAGETQYF.

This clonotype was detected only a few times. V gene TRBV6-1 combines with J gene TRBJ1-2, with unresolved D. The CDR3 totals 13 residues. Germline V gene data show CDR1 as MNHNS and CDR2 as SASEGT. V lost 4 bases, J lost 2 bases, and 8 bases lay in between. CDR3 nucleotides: TGTGCCAGCAGTGGGACCGAAAACTATGGCTACACCTTC. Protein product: CASSGTENYGYTF.

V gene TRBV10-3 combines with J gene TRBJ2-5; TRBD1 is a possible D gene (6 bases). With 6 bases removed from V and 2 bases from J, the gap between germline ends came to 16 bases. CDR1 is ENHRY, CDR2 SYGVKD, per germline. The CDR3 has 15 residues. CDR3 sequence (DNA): TGTGCCATCAGGGCTTATGGACAGCCTCAAGAGACCCAGTACTTC. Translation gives CAIRAYGQPQETQYF.

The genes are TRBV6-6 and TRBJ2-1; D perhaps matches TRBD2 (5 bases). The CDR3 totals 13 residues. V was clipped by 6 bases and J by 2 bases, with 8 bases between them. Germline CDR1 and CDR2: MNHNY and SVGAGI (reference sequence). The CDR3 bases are TGTGCCAGCAGAACGGAGGCCTACAATGAGCAGTTCTTC. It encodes CASRTEAYNEQFF.

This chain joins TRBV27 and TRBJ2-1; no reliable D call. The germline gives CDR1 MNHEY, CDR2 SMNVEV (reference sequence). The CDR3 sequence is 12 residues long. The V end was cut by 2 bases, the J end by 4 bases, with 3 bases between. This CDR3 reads CASSLQYNEQFF. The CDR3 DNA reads TGTGCCAGCAGTTTACAGTACAATGAGCAGTTCTTC.

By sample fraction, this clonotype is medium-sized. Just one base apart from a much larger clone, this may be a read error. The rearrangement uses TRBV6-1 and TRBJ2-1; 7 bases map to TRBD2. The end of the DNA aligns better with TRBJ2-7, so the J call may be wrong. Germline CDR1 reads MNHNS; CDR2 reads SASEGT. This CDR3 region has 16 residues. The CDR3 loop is CASSWSKGGSVSEQYF. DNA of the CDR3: TGTGCCAGCAGTTGGTCCAAGGGCGGGAGCGTCAGTGAGCAGTACTTC.

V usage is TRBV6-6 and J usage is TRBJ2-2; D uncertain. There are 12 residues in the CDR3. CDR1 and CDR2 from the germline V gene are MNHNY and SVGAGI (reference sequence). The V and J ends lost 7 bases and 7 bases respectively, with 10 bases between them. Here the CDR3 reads CASKPDIGELFF. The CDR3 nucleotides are TGTGCCAGCAAACCTGACATCGGGGAGCTGTTTTTT.

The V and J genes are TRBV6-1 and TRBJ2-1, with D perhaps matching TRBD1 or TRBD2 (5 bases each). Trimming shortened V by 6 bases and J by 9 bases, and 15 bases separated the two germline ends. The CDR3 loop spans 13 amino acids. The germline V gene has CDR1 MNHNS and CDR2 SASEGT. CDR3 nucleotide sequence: TGTGCCAGCAGCCAAGTGAGGGGCGGTGAGCAGTTCTTC. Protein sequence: CASSQVRGGEQFF.

CDR3 loop: CASSFSGSSSYNEQFF. CDR3 in DNA: TGTGCCAGCAGCTTCTCCGGGTCCAGCTCCTACAATGAGCAGTTCTTC. V is TRBV27 and J is TRBJ2-1; D ambiguous. Per germline, CDR1 MNHEY and CDR2 SMNVEV (reference sequence). The CDR3 runs to 16 residues. Trimming removed 6 bases at V and 0 bases at J, with 15 bases between.

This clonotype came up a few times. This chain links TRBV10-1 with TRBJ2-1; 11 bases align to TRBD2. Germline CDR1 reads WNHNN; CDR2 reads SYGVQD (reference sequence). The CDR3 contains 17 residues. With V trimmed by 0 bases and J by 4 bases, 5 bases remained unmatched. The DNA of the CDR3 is TGCGCCAGCAGTGAGTCCCGTACTAGCGGGAGTTACAATGAGCAGTTCTTC. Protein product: CASSESRTSGSYNEQFF.

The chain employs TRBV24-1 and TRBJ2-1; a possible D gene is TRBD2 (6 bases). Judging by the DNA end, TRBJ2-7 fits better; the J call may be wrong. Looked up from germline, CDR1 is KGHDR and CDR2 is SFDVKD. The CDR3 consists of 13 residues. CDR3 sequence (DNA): TGTGCCACCAGTGTCGGGAGCTCCTACGAGCAGTACTTC. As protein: CATSVGSSYEQYF.

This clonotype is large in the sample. The CDR3 nucleotides are TGTGCCAGCAGCTTAGGACAGGGTATGGAGCAGTTCTTC. Translating it yields CASSLGQGMEQFF. V usage is TRBV7-6 and J usage is TRBJ2-1; 7 bases fit TRBD1. V gave up 1 base and J gave up 10 bases; unmatched junction bases: 4. In germline, CDR1 is SGHVS, CDR2 FNYEAQ. CDR3 size: 13 residues.

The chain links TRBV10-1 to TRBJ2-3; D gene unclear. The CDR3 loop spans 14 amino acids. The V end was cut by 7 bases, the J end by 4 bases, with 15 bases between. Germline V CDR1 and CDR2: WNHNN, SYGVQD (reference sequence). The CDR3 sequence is CASKVRQDPDTQYF. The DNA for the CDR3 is TGCGCCAGCAAGGTCAGGCAAGACCCAGATACGCAGTATTTT.

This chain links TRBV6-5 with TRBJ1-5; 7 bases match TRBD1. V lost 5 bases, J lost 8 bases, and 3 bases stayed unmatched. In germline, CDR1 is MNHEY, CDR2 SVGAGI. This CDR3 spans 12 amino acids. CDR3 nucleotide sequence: TGTGCCAGCAGTGAAGGGGGCAAGCCCCAGCATTTT. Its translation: CASSEGGKPQHF.

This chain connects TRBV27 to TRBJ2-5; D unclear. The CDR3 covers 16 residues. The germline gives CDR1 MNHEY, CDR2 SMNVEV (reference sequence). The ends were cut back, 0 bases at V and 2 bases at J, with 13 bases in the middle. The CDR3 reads CASSLSWVLGQETQYF. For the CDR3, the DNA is TGTGCCAGCAGTTTATCCTGGGTTTTGGGGCAAGAGACCCAGTACTTC.

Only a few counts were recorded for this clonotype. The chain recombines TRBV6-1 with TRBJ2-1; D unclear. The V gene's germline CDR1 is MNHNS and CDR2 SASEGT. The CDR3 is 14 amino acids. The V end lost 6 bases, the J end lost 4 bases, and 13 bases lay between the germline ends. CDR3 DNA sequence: TGTGCCAGCAGCTCCTCCCCCGAGTACAATGAGCAGTTCTTC. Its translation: CASSSSPEYNEQFF.

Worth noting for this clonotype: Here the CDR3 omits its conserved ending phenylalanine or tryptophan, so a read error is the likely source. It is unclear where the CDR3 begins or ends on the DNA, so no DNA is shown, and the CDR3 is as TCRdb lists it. Here the CDR3 reads CASSLRLFVRTGPTSSSS. This chain joins TRBV11-2 and TRBJ2-3; the table calls TRBD1, which could not be checked here. 18 amino acids form the CDR3, both terminal residues included. The V gene's germline CDR1 is SGHAT and CDR2 FQNNGV.

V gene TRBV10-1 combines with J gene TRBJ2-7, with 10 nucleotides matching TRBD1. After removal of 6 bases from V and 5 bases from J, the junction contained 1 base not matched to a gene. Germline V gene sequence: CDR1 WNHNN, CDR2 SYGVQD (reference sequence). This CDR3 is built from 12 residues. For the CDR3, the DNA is TGCGCCAGCAGAGGGACAGGGGACGAGCAGTACTTC. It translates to CASRGTGDEQYF.

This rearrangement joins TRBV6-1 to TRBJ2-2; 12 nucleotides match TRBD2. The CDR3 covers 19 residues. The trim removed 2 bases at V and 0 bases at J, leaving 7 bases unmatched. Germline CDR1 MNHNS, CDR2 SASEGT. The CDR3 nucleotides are TGTGCCAGCAGTGAAAGGTTTCTAGCGGGAGGGACGAACACCGGGGAGCTGTTTTTT. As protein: CASSERFLAGGTNTGELFF.

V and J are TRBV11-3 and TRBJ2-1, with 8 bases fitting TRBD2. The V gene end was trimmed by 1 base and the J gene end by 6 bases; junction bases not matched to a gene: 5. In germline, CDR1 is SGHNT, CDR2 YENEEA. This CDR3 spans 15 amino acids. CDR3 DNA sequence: TGTGCCAGCAGCTTAGTCCTCCTAGCGGGCAATGAGCAGTTCTTC. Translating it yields CASSLVLLAGNEQFF. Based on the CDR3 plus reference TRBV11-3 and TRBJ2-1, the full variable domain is EAGVVQSPRYKIIEKKQPVAFWCNPISGHNTLYWYLQNLGQGPELLIRYENEEAVDDSQLPKDRFSAERLKGVDSTLKIQPAELGDSAVYLCASSLVLLAGNEQFFGPGTRLTVL.

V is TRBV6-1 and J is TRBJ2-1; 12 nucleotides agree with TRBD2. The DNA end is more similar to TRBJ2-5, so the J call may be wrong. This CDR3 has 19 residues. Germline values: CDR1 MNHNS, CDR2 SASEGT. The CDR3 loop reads CASSEGLSSSGRARETQYF. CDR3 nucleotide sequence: TGTGCCAGCAGTGAGGGCCTATCTTCTAGCGGGAGGGCCCGGGAGACCCAGTACTTC.

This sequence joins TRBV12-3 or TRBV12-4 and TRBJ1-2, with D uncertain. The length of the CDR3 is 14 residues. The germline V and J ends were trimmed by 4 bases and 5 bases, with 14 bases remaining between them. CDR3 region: CASSYLGPGYGYTF. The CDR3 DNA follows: TGTGCCAGCAGTTACTTGGGTCCGGGGTATGGCTACACCTTC.